A single sample is the source of the 2 T cell receptor beta chains below, sequenced in a study of cytomegalovirus exposure and HLA in healthy donors. The PCR used 60 Vbeta and 13 Jbeta primers. The data were produced by immunoSEQ multiplex PCR, yet TCRdb's version contains in-frame clones alone and is incomplete. The sample yields 150,000 to 160,000 clones, about 68% seen once. Specimen: PBMCs. All receptors derive from a man between 25 and 39 years old in good health and CMV-seronegative.

V gene TRBV5-1 combines with J gene TRBJ2-1; 7 nucleotides line up with TRBD2. Germline V gives CDR1 SGHRS, CDR2 YFSETQ. The ends lost 4 bases at V and 0 bases at J; junction bases unmatched: 4. The CDR3 contains 15 residues. DNA of the CDR3: TGCGCCAGCAGCCCCGGGACTATCTCCTACAATGAGCAGTTCTTC. As protein: CASSPGTISYNEQFF. Looking up the rest from reference TRBV5-1 and TRBJ2-1 gives the full variable domain: KAGVTQTPRYLIKTRGQQVTLSCSPISGHRSVSWYQQTPGQGLQFLFEYFSETQRNKGNFPGRFSGRQFSNSRSEMNVSTLELGDSALYLCASSPGTISYNEQFFGPGTRLTVL.

The V call is TRBV7-9, the J call TRBJ2-7; perhaps TRBD1 as D (6 bases). CDR1 is SEHNR, CDR2 FQNEAQ, per germline (reference sequence). V lost 5 bases and J 3 bases, leaving 11 bases between the germline ends. This CDR3 comprises 13 residues. CDR3 amino acids: CASSPSQGYEQYF. The CDR3 DNA is TGTGCCAGCAGCCCCTCACAGGGCTACGAGCAGTACTTC.